This is a list of T cell receptor beta chains from one sample in a study of blood T cell repertoires in COVID-19. The method was immunoSEQ multiplex PCR; TCRdb's version includes in-frame clones alone and lacks a portion of them. The sample contains 250,000 or so clones, around 82% of which appear only once. Sequencing used peripheral blood. These receptors came from a woman in her seventies with acute or convalescent COVID-19. Both conserved end residues are part of each CDR3. The D gene is left open where the match is weak. Size is stated for part of the rows, as once, few or many counts, or as a class when the clone is expanded.

abundance,j_gene,d_gene,v_gene,CDR3nt,CDR3aa
NA,TRBJ1-2,NA,TRBV7-9,TGTGCCAGCAGCGAAGGAGGGCAGGGAAGGCGCTACACCTTC,CASSEGGQGRRYTF
NA,TRBJ1-5,NA,TRBV4-2,TGTGCCAGCAGCCAACCTGGGACAAGCTATAGCAATCAGCCCCAGCATTTT,CASSQPGTSYSNQPQHF
once,TRBJ1-3,TRBD1,TRBV15,TGTGCCACCAGCAGAGGACAGGGGGTCAGCTCTGGAAACACCATATATTTT,CATSRGQGVSSGNTIYF
NA,TRBJ1-3,NA,TRBV3-1/TRBV3-2,TGTGCCAGCACCCTGGGGGGCTCTGGAAACACCATATATTTT,CASTLGGSGNTIYF
NA,TRBJ1-2,TRBD1,TRBV5-1,TGCGCCAGCAGCTCCGGGACAGCCGCTAACTATGGCTACACCTTC,CASSSGTAANYGYTF
NA,TRBJ2-2,NA,TRBV7-8,TGTGCCAGCAGTTCCACCAGGGTCGGCACCGGGGAGCTGTTTTTT,CASSSTRVGTGELFF
few,TRBJ1-1,NA,TRBV6-5,TGTGCCAGCAGCGATCCGGGACTACTCACTGAAGCTTTCTTT,CASSDPGLLTEAFF
NA,TRBJ2-2,TRBD2,TRBV19,TGTGCCAGTAGTAATAGCGGGGGGTACACCGGGGAGCTGTTTTTT,CASSNSGGYTGELFF
NA,TRBJ2-1,NA,TRBV7-8,TGTGCCAGCAGCCAGGACAGCAATGAGCAGTTCTTC,CASSQDSNEQFF
NA,TRBJ2-2,TRBD2,TRBV3-1/TRBV3-2,TGTGCCAGCAGCCAAGTTGGGACTAGCGGGGGGTCGTACACCGGGGAGCTGTTTTTT,CASSQVGTSGGSYTGELFF